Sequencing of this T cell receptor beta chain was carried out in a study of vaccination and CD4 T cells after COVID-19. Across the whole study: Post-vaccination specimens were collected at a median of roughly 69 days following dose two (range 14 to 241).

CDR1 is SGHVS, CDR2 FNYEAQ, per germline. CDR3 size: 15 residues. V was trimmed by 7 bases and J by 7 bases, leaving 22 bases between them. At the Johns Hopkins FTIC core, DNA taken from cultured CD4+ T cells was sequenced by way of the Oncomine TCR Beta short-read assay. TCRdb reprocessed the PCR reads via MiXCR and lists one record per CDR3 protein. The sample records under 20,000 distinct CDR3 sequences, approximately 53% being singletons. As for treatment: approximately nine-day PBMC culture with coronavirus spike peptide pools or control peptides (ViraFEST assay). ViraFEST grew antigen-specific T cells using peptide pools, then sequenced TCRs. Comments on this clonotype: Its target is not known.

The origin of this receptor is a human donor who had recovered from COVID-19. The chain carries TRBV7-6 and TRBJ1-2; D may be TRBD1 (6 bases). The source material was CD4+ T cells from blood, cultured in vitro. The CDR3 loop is CASNPFPRGRGGYTF. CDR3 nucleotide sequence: TGTGCCAGCAACCCTTTCCCCCGGGGGCGCGGTGGCTACACCTTC.